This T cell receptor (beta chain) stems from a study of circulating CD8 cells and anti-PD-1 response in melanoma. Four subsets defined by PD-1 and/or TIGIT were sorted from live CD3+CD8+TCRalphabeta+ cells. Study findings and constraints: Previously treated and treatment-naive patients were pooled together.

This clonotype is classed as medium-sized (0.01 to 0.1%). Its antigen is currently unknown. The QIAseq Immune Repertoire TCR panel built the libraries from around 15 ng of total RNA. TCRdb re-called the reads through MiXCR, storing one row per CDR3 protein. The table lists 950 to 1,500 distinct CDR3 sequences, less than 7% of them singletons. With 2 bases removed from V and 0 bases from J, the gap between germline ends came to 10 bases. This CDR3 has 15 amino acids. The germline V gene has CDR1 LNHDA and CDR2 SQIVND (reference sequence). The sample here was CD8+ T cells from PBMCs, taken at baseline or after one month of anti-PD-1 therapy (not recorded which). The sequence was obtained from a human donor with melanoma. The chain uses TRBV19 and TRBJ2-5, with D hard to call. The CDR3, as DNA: TGTGCCAGTAGTATATGGCTTGGTGACCAAGAGACCCAGTACTTC. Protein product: CASSIWLGDQETQYF.